What follows is one TCR beta chain and its context. What it binds is unknown. This sample was included in a study of cytomegalovirus exposure and HLA in healthy donors. V shed 3 bases, J shed 3 bases, and the junction held 12 bases outside the gene matches. Germline CDR1 and CDR2: SQVTM and ANQGSEA. The CDR3 length is 16 residues. Study results and caveats: One variant, a missense change in DCLRE1C, was linked in a later analysis to TCR beta V- and J-gene trimming. Presence/absence analyses assumed roughly uniform sequencing depth across donors. There were some V segments, including TRBV6-2 and TRBV6-3, excluded as indistinguishable. When the data were analyzed later, several of the most significant clusters appeared to be linked to common viral pathogens.

The primer mix had 60 Vbeta and 13 Jbeta primers. The method was immunoSEQ multiplex PCR; TCRdb's version includes in-frame clones alone and lacks a portion of them. This repertoire shows 100,000 to 150,000 clones, around four fifths found once; its top ten account for roughly 2.5%. What was sequenced was PBMCs. This TCR was recovered from a boy aged 2 to 10 in good health and CMV-seronegative. The chain uses TRBV29-1 and TRBJ2-5, with 8 nucleotides matching TRBD1. CDR3 in amino acids: CSVDGLRQGSEETQYF. CDR3 nucleotides: TGCAGCGTTGATGGGCTTAGACAGGGGAGTGAAGAGACCCAGTACTTC.